This TCR beta chain comes out of a study of control samples from healthy donors and cancer patients. Only in-frame clones appear in the TCRdb table, and some are missing; sequencing was by immunoSEQ multiplex PCR. This table holds roughly 54,000 clones, nearly 96% found once. Trimming shortened V by 0 bases and J by 2 bases, and 8 bases separated the two germline ends. CDR1 is SGHDT and CDR2 is YYEEEE in the germline V gene. This CDR3 has 14 amino acids. The sequenced material came from blood. This TCR was recovered from a woman in her thirties in good health. The V and J genes are TRBV5-6 and TRBJ1-2; possible D gene TRBD1, 5 bases. The DNA for the CDR3 is TGTGCCAGCAGCTTGGGACAGAGCAACTATGGCTACACCTTC. Protein product: CASSLGQSNYGYTF.